Detailed here is one TCR beta chain. The data derive from a study of blood T cell repertoires in COVID-19. The protocol was immunoSEQ multiplex PCR, while the TCRdb copy is restricted to in-frame clones and leaves out a portion. The data contain about 250,000 clones, 85% to 90% of them singletons. Germline V gives CDR1 WSHSY, CDR2 SAAADI. V lost 2 bases and J lost 9, with 11 bases in between. The length of the CDR3 is 12 residues. Source material: PBMCs or T cells enriched from blood (not recorded which). The sequence derives from a young man who had recovered from COVID-19. The chain has TRBV10-2 and TRBJ2-7, with D perhaps TRBD1 (5 bases). CDR3 in DNA: TGCGCCAGCAGTGAGGATGGGGCGGTGCAGTACTTC. Amino acids: CASSEDGAVQYF.